The 5 T cell receptor beta chains below come from one sample, sequenced in a study of blood T cell repertoires in COVID-19. Some clones are missing from TCRdb's copy, which holds only in-frame ones; the method was immunoSEQ multiplex PCR. The sample consists of over 200,000 clones, about 90% of them appearing once. Specimen: PBMCs or T cells enriched from blood (not recorded which). These receptors were taken from a human donor in a cohort exposed to, infected with or recovered from COVID-19 (not recorded which). The donor label of this sample is uncertain.

The chain combines TRBV6-1 with TRBJ2-5, with D uncertain. CDR3 length: 15 residues. Germline lookup yields CDR1 MNHNS and CDR2 SASEGT. Trimming shortened V by 0 bases and J by 5 bases, and 13 bases separated the two germline ends. In DNA, the CDR3 is TGTGCCAGCAGTGAAGCGCCCATGGTTGCGGAGACCCAGTACTTC. Translated, it gives CASSEAPMVAETQYF.

This clone appeared a single time. V is TRBV7-9 and J is TRBJ1-1, with no clear D. CDR1 and CDR2 (germline): SEHNR, FQNEAQ (reference sequence). Trimming cost V 4 bases and J 9 bases, with 3 bases left between them. The CDR3 extends over 9 amino acids. The CDR3 coding sequence is TGTGCCAGCAGCTCCAAAGCTTTCTTT. It encodes CASSSKAFF.

In this sample, this clone turned up once. The rearrangement joins TRBV9 to TRBJ1-1; TRBD1 might be the D (5 bases). This CDR3 has 14 amino acids. Germline V CDR1 and CDR2: SGDLS, YYNGEE. The V gene lost 3 bases and the J gene lost 2 bases, with 11 bases spanning the gap. The CDR3 protein is CASSEPGLNTEAFF. As DNA, the CDR3 is TGTGCCAGCAGCGAGCCAGGGTTAAACACTGAAGCTTTCTTT.

The V and J genes are TRBV4-1 and TRBJ2-7; 7 nucleotides match TRBD1. Germline CDR1 MGHRA, CDR2 YSYEKL. V shed 1 base, J shed 7 bases, and the junction held 16 bases outside the gene matches. This CDR3 contains 17 residues. CDR3 residues: CASSQGRAGGAMREQYF. CDR3 nucleotides: TGCGCCAGCAGCCAAGGAAGGGCAGGGGGTGCGATGAGGGAGCAGTACTTC.

For the CDR3, the DNA is TGCGCCAGCAGCCAAGACCAGCGGGGGGGCCGGGATACGCAGTATTTT. Translation gives CASSQDQRGGRDTQYF. This chain uses TRBV4-1 with TRBJ2-3; TRBD2 matches 10 bases. From germline, CDR1 is MGHRA and CDR2 YSYEKL. This CDR3 has 16 amino acids. V dropped 0 bases and J dropped 6; count of bases not matched to a gene: 6.